Listed here are 21 T cell receptor beta chains from one sample, sequenced in a study of cytomegalovirus exposure and HLA in healthy donors. The PCR employed 60 Vbeta primers together with 13 Jbeta primers. Sequencing used immunoSEQ multiplex PCR; TCRdb keeps in-frame clones, though not all of them. The sample holds about 120,000 clones. The sequenced sample consisted of PBMCs. Source of these receptors: a woman aged 40 to 50 in good health and CMV-seropositive.

J is TRBJ2-6 and V is TRBV4-1, with TRBD2 matching 7 bases. Germline V lookup: CDR1 MGHRA, CDR2 YSYEKL. CDR3 size: 18 residues. Germline trimming cut 0 bases from V and 0 bases from J; bases unmatched to any gene: 5. As DNA, the CDR3 is TGCGCCAGCAGCCAAGAGGTAGCGGGTGTCTCTGGGGCCAACGTCCTGACTTTC. Its translation: CASSQEVAGVSGANVLTF.

The chain carries TRBV2 and TRBJ2-2, with 9 bases that match TRBD1. Germline V gene data show CDR1 as SNHLY and CDR2 as FYNNEI. CDR3 length: 13 residues. V was pared by 10 bases and J by 7 bases, with 7 bases of the junction left unmatched. The CDR3 region is CATNRGRNGELFF. In DNA form, the CDR3 reads TGTGCCACAAACAGGGGGCGAAACGGGGAGCTGTTTTTT.

V is TRBV19 and J is TRBJ2-7; unclear D gene. V lost 0 bases to trimming and J lost 2 bases, with 11 bases between them. The CDR3 runs to 15 residues. CDR1 and CDR2 (germline): LNHDA, SQIVND (reference sequence). Here the CDR3 DNA reads TGTGCCAGTAGTATAGAAGCGAGGAGCCCCTACGAGCAGTACTTC. Translation: CASSIEARSPYEQYF.

J is TRBJ1-2 and V is TRBV30; D is unclear. The CDR3 is made up of 14 amino acids. Per germline, CDR1 GTSNPN and CDR2 SVGIG (reference sequence). V dropped 6 bases and J dropped 1 base, with 15 bases sitting between them. The CDR3 protein is CACPPSGRNYGYTF. The CDR3 DNA is TGTGCCTGCCCCCCCTCGGGTCGTAACTATGGCTACACCTTC. The whole variable domain, filled in from reference TRBV30 and TRBJ1-2, reads SQTIHQWPATLVQPVGSPLSLECTVEGTSNPNLYWYRQAAGRGLQLLFYSVGIGQISSEVPQNLSASRPQDRQFILSSKKLLLSDSGFYLCACPPSGRNYGYTFGSGTRLTVV.

V usage is TRBV7-2 and J usage is TRBJ1-1; a weak D match, TRBD1 (6 bases). The CDR3 has 14 amino acids. Looked up from germline, CDR1 is SGHTA and CDR2 is FQGNSA. The ends were cut back, 2 bases at V and 6 bases at J, with 13 bases in the middle. CDR3 nucleotides: TGTGCCAGCAGCTTACTACAGGGTAGGGCTGAAGCTTTCTTT. The encoded protein is CASSLLQGRAEAFF.

The chain is built from TRBV23-1 and TRBJ2-7, with TRBD1 matching over 9 bases. TRBV23-1 is identified as an open reading frame with a role that is uncertain. The V and J ends lost 6 bases and 3 bases, in that order; junction bases with no gene match: 9. This CDR3 has 15 residues. The CDR3 loop is CASRAPGTGRYEQYF. The CDR3 DNA follows: TGCGCCAGCAGAGCCCCCGGGACAGGGCGCTACGAGCAGTACTTC.

The rearrangement uses TRBV5-5 and TRBJ2-4, with 7 bases aligning to TRBD2. Germline V CDR1 and CDR2: SGHKS, YYEKEE (reference sequence). This CDR3 contains 17 residues. With 0 bases clipped from V and 0 bases from J, the junction kept 6 bases outside the gene matches. DNA for the CDR3: TGTGCCAGCAGCTTGGAGGGAGGGAACTTAGCCAAAAACATTCAGTACTTC. Translated, it gives CASSLEGGNLAKNIQYF.

This rearrangement joins TRBV5-4 to TRBJ1-2; unclear D gene. This CDR3 region has 11 residues. CDR1 is SGHNT and CDR2 is YYREEE in the germline V gene (reference sequence). Deletions cut 2 bases from V and 10 bases from J, with 9 bases between. The CDR3 reads CASSFERDYTF. For the CDR3, the DNA is TGTGCCAGCAGCTTCGAGCGGGACTACACCTTC.

This sequence joins TRBV5-6 and TRBJ1-5; 9 bases agree with TRBD1. Germline values: CDR1 SGHDT, CDR2 YYEEEE. V was pared by 0 bases and J by 3 bases, with 1 base of the junction left unmatched. The CDR3 is made up of 15 amino acids. The CDR3 loop reads CASSLGTGVNQPQHF. In DNA form, the CDR3 reads TGTGCCAGCAGCTTGGGGACAGGGGTCAATCAGCCCCAGCATTTT. Full variable domain (outside the CDR3, taken from reference TRBV5-6 and TRBJ1-5): DAGVTQSPTHLIKTRGQQVTLRCSPKSGHDTVSWYQQALGQGPQFIFQYYEEEERQRGNFPDRFSGHQFPNYSSELNVNALLLGDSALYLCASSLGTGVNQPQHFGDGTRLSIL.

V is TRBV7-2 and J is TRBJ2-6; D is undetermined. In germline, CDR1 is SGHTA, CDR2 FQGNSA. V lost 5 bases and J lost 1, with 6 bases in between. CDR3 length equals 14 residues. The CDR3 bases are TGTGCCAGCAGCCGCCTATCTGGGGCCAACGTCCTGACTTTC. This gives the protein CASSRLSGANVLTF.

The rearrangement uses TRBV11-2 and TRBJ2-5; D might be TRBD2 (6 bases). The CDR3 contains 14 residues. The germline V and J ends were trimmed by 7 bases and 1 base, with 13 bases remaining between them. The germline CDR1 and CDR2 sequences are SGHAT and FQNNGV. The CDR3 coding sequence is TGTGCCAGCACACCTTCCGGGGGCCAAGAGACCCAGTACTTC. Its protein is CASTPSGGQETQYF.

The chain recombines TRBV12-5 with TRBJ2-1, with 7 bases lining up with TRBD1. The CDR3 contains 14 residues. The junction had 5 bases not matched to a gene; V was cut back by 3 bases and J by 6 bases. CDR1 and CDR2 from the germline V gene are LGHNT and FRNRAP. The CDR3 DNA follows: TGTGCTAGTGGTTTCTCCAGGGACAGCAATGAGCAGTTCTTC. Translated, it gives CASGFSRDSNEQFF.

The chain couples TRBV28 to TRBJ1-1, with D uncertain. V was shortened by 5 bases and J by 0 bases, with 10 bases between the two germline ends. Germline-derived CDR1 and CDR2 are MDHEN and SYDVKM. CDR3 length: 14 amino acids. The CDR3: CASSLTQLNTEAFF. The CDR3 nucleotides are TGTGCCAGCAGTCTGACACAATTGAACACTGAAGCTTTCTTT.

The V gene is TRBV27, the J gene TRBJ2-3; D is perhaps TRBD1 (6 bases). Looked up from germline, CDR1 is MNHEY and CDR2 is SMNVEV (reference sequence). This CDR3 comprises 15 residues. Trimming removed 0 bases from V and 5 bases from J, with 12 bases in between. The CDR3 sequence: CASSLSAGAGDTQYF. The CDR3 DNA sequence: TGTGCCAGCAGTTTATCGGCAGGGGCAGGAGATACGCAGTATTTT.

This chain uses TRBV4-1 with TRBJ2-4; 8 bases are a match to TRBD2. The CDR3 spans 20 residues. The germline gives CDR1 MGHRA, CDR2 YSYEKL. Trimming at V came to 0 bases and at J to 0 bases, leaving 13 bases not matched to a gene. The DNA for the CDR3 is TGCGCCAGCAGCCAAGAAGCAGGACTAGCCTATGAACTAGCCAAAAACATTCAGTACTTC. Residues: CASSQEAGLAYELAKNIQYF.

This rearrangement joins TRBV19 to TRBJ1-2, with TRBD1 matching over 11 bases. The CDR3 runs 14 residues. The germline V gene has CDR1 LNHDA and CDR2 SQIVND (reference sequence). V gave up 3 bases and J gave up 8 bases; unmatched junction bases: 5. As DNA, the CDR3 is TGTGCCAGTAGTATCCGGACAGGGGGCGAAGGCTACACCTTC. This encodes CASSIRTGGEGYTF.

V usage is TRBV7-9 and J usage is TRBJ2-5; TRBD1 matches 11 bases. CDR3 length: 17 amino acids. Germline values: CDR1 SEHNR, CDR2 FQNEAQ (reference sequence). V was pared by 5 bases and J by 4 bases, with 12 bases of the junction left unmatched. The CDR3 protein is CASSTNTGQGAGETQYF. DNA of the CDR3: TGTGCCAGCAGCACCAACACAGGACAGGGGGCGGGAGAGACCCAGTACTTC.

The chain combines TRBV5-4 with TRBJ2-1; 9 positions agree with TRBD2. J gave up 9 bases and V 2 bases, and 9 bases lay outside the gene matches. CDR3 length: 15 residues. Germline V gene data show CDR1 as SGHNT and CDR2 as YYREEE (reference sequence). The CDR3 reads CASSFPSGEGGEQFF. In nucleotides, the CDR3 is TGTGCCAGCAGCTTTCCTAGCGGGGAGGGTGGTGAGCAGTTCTTC. The variable domain in full, with the rest retrieved from reference TRBV5-4 and TRBJ2-1, is ETGVTQSPTHLIKTRGQQVTLRCSSQSGHNTVSWYQQALGQGPQFIFQYYREEENGRGNFPPRFSGLQFPNYSSELNVNALELDDSALYLCASSFPSGEGGEQFFGPGTRLTVL.

This rearrangement joins TRBV27 to TRBJ2-6, with 8 nucleotides matching TRBD1. This CDR3 is built from 18 residues. Germline V gene data show CDR1 as MNHEY and CDR2 as SMNVEV (reference sequence). The J segment lost 0 bases and the V segment lost 1 base, leaving 5 bases of the junction unmatched. The CDR3 loop is CASSLFGRGPSGANVLTF. The DNA for the CDR3 is TGTGCCAGCAGTTTATTTGGCAGGGGGCCCTCTGGGGCCAACGTCCTGACTTTC.

Worth noting for this clone: Additional DNA sequences in this sample encode the identical CDR3. CDR3 DNA: TGTGCCAGCAGCGTCGGACTAGCGGGTTACAATGAGCAGTTCTTC. Its protein is CASSVGLAGYNEQFF. The chain joins TRBV9 to TRBJ2-1, with 11 bases that match TRBD2. This CDR3 is built from 15 residues. Germline-derived CDR1 and CDR2 are SGDLS and YYNGEE. With 2 bases clipped from V and 4 bases from J, the junction kept 2 bases outside the gene matches.

The chain has TRBV5-4 and TRBJ2-5; the match to TRBD2 covers 7 bases. With V trimmed by 2 bases and J by 2 bases, 3 bases remained unmatched. The CDR3 is 14 residues long. Germline CDR1 reads SGHNT; CDR2 reads YYREEE (reference sequence). CDR3 sequence reads: CASSFLAEQETQYF. CDR3 coding DNA: TGTGCCAGCAGCTTCCTAGCGGAGCAAGAGACCCAGTACTTC.